Following are 9 T cell receptor beta chains from one sample sequenced in a study of T-cell memory formation after mild COVID-19. From the 5' RACE reads, TCRdb called clonotypes with MiXCR, one entry per CDR3 protein. The sample holds approximately 500,000 distinct CDR3 sequences, roughly 25% seen once. Input material: PBMCs or a T cell subset sorted from them (not recorded which). The source of these receptors is an adult woman who had mild COVID-19 (a few samples of this study predate the infection). Cell type and time point are not known.

This clonotype was found a few times. The chain employs TRBV10-3 and TRBJ2-5; D uncertain. V was trimmed by 4 bases and J by 5 bases, leaving 5 bases between them. Germline V gene lookup returns CDR1 ENHRY and CDR2 SYGVKD. This CDR3 has 11 amino acids. The CDR3 region has the DNA TGTGCCATCAGTGTATCCGAGACCCAGTACTTC. As protein: CAISVSETQYF.

V and J are TRBV6-2 or TRBV6-3 and TRBJ2-7, with D possibly being TRBD1 or TRBD2 (5 bases each). Trimming left V 6 bases short and J 4 bases short, with 19 bases between. The CDR3 runs to 15 residues. Germline V CDR1 and CDR2: MNHEY, SVGEGT. CDR3 nucleotide sequence: TGTGCCAGCAGCCCCGAACAGGCCGGGGTGTACGAGCAGTACTTC. Residues: CASSPEQAGVYEQYF.

The chain has TRBV15 and TRBJ2-3, with a possible D match to TRBD2 (5 bases). Trimming took off 3 bases at V and 4 bases at J, with 11 bases between the two ends. Germline-derived CDR1 and CDR2 are LNHNV and YYDKDF (reference sequence). This CDR3 has 14 amino acids. The CDR3 region is CATSRTTSPDTQYF. The CDR3 DNA reads TGTGCCACCAGCAGGACTACTAGTCCAGATACGCAGTATTTT. Full variable domain (missing parts from reference TRBV15 and TRBJ2-3): DAMVIQNPRYQVTQFGKPVTLSCSQTLNHNVMYWYQQKSSQAPKLLFHYYDKDFNNEADTPDNFQSRRPNTSFCFLDIRSPGLGDTAMYLCATSRTTSPDTQYFGPGTRLTVL.

This clonotype was observed a few times. The chain employs TRBV20-1 and TRBJ1-2, with D possibly matching TRBD1 (5 bases). The CDR3 loop spans 13 amino acids. CDR1 is DFQATT and CDR2 is SNEGSKA in the germline V gene (reference sequence). The V end lost 5 bases, the J end lost 2 bases, and 12 bases lay between the germline ends. This CDR3 is CSAGQGPNYGYTF. The CDR3 DNA reads as TGCAGTGCTGGGCAGGGACCCAACTATGGCTACACCTTC.

This clonotype occurred a few times. The V call is TRBV24-1, the J call TRBJ2-1; D unclear. V lost 4 bases, J lost 7 bases, and 4 bases lay in between. CDR3 size: 11 residues. CDR1 is KGHDR and CDR2 is SFDVKD in the germline V gene. The CDR3 spells CATSELNEQFF. DNA for the CDR3: TGTGCCACCAGTGAACTGAATGAGCAGTTCTTC.

The V gene is TRBV18, the J gene TRBJ2-7; no reliable D call. V lost 2 bases and J 4 bases, leaving 9 bases between the germline ends. The CDR3 runs to 13 residues. Looked up from germline, CDR1 is KGHSH and CDR2 is LQKENI. CDR3 region: CASSPELNYEQYF. CDR3 sequence (DNA): TGTGCCAGCTCACCAGAGTTAAATTACGAGCAGTACTTC.

The chain employs TRBV24-1 and TRBJ2-3, with TRBD2 identical over 11 bases. The CDR3 has 14 residues. Germline V CDR1 and CDR2: KGHDR, SFDVKD. With 6 bases clipped from V and 3 bases from J, the junction kept 1 base outside the gene matches. The CDR3: CATSIAGGTDTQYF. The DNA of the CDR3 is TGTGCCACCAGTATAGCGGGGGGGACAGATACGCAGTATTTT.

The chain couples TRBV9 to TRBJ1-4; D is unresolved. Germline CDR1 SGDLS, CDR2 YYNGEE. The CDR3 is 15 amino acids. Deletions cut 4 bases from V and 4 bases from J, with 14 bases between. The CDR3 loop reads CASSPELSHNEKLFF. The CDR3 nucleotides read TGTGCCAGCAGCCCTGAACTTAGCCATAATGAAAAACTGTTTTTT.

The chain is built from TRBV12-3 or TRBV12-4 and TRBJ1-1; D is uncertain. This CDR3 contains 15 residues. V was clipped by 4 bases and J by 7 bases, with 19 bases between them. The CDR3 loop reads CASSSGGPTMGEAFF. The CDR3 region has the DNA TGTGCCAGCAGTTCCGGCGGGCCTACCATGGGTGAAGCTTTCTTT.